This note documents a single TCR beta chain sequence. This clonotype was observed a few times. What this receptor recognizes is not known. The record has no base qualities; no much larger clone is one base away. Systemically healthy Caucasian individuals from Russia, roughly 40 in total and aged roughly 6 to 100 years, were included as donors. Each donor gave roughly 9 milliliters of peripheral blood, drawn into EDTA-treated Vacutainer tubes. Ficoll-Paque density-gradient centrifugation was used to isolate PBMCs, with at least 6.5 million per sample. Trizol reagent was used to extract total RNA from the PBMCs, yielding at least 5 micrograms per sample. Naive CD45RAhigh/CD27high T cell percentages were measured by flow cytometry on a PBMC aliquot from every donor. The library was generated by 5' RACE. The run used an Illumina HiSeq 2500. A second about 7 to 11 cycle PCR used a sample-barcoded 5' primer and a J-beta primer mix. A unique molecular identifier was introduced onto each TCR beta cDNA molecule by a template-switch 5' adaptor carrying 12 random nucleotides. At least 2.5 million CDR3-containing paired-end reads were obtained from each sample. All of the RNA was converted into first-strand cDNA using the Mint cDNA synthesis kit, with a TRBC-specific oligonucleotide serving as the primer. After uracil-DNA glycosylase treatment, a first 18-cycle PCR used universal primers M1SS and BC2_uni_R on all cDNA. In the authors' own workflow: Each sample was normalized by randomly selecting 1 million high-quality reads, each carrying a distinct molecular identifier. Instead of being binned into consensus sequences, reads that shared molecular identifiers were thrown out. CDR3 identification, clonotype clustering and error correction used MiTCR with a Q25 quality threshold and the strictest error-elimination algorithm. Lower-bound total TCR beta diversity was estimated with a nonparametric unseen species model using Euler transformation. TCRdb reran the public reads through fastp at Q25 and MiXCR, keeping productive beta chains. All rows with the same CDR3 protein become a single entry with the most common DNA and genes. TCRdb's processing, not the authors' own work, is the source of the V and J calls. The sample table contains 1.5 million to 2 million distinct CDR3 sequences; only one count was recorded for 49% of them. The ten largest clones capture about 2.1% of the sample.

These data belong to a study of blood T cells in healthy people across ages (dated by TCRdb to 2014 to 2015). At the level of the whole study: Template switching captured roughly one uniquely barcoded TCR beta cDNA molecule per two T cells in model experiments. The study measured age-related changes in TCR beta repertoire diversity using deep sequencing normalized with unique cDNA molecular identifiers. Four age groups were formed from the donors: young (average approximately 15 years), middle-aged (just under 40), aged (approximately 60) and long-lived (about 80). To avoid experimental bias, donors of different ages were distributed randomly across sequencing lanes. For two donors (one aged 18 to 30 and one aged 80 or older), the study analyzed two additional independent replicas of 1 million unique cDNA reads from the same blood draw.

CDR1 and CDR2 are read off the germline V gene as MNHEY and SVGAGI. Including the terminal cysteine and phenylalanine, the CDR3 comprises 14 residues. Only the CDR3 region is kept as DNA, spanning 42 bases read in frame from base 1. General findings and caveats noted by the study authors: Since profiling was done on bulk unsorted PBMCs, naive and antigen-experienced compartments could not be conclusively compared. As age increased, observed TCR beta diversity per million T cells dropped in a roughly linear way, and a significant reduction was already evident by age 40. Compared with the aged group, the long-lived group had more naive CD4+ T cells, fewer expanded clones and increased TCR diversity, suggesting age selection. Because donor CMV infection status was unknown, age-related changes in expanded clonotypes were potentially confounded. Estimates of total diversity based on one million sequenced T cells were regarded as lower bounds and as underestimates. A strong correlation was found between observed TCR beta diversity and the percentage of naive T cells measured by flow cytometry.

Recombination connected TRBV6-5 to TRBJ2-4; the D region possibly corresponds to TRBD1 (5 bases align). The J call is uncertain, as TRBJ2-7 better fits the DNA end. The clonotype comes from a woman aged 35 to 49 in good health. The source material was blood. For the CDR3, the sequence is CASSSGWPAYEQYF. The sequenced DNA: TGTGCCAGCAGTTCAGGGTGGCCTGCCTACGAGCAGTACTTC.